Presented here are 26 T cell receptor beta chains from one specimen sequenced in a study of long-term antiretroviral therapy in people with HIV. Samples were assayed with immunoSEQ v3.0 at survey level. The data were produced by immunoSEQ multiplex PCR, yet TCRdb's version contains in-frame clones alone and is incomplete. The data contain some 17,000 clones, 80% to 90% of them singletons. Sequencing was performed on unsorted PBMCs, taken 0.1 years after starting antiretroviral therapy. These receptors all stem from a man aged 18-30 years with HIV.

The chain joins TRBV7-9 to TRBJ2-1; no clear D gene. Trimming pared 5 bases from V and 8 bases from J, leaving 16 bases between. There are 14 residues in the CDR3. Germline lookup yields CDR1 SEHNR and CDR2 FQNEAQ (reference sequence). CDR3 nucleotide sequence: TGTGCCAGCAGCCCACCAACCTTTAGGGATGAGCAGTTCTTC. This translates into CASSPPTFRDEQFF.

CDR3 amino acids: CASSASTGGTNEKLFF. The CDR3 coding sequence is TGCGCCAGCAGCGCCTCGACAGGGGGCACTAATGAAAAACTGTTTTTT. This rearrangement joins TRBV5-1 to TRBJ1-4; 10 positions match TRBD1. The germline V gene encodes CDR1 SGHRS and CDR2 YFSETQ. There are 16 residues in the CDR3. V was clipped by 4 bases and J by 2 bases; unmatched bases: 5. The full variable domain, its missing parts supplied by reference TRBV5-1 and TRBJ1-4, is KAGVTQTPRYLIKTRGQQVTLSCSPISGHRSVSWYQQTPGQGLQFLFEYFSETQRNKGNFPGRFSGRQFSNSRSEMNVSTLELGDSALYLCASSASTGGTNEKLFFGSGTQLSVL.

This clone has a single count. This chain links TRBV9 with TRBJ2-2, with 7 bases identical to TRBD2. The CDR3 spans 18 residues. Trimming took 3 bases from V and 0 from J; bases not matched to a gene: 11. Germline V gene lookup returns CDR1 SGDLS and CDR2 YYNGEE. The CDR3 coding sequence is TGTGCCAGCAGCGGGGGATCTTCGGGGGGTACGAACACCGGGGAGCTGTTTTTT. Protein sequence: CASSGGSSGGTNTGELFF.

CDR3 sequence reads: CASSTPPSRSPETGLETQYF. The CDR3 DNA reads TGCGCCAGCAGTACACCGCCTTCAAGAAGCCCAGAGACAGGGCTAGAGACCCAGTACTTC. This chain joins TRBV23-1 and TRBJ2-5; the match to TRBD1 covers 7 bases. TRBV23-1 is designated an ORF whose function remains uncertain. V shed 5 bases, J shed 4 bases, and the junction held 25 bases outside the gene matches. The CDR3 covers 20 residues.

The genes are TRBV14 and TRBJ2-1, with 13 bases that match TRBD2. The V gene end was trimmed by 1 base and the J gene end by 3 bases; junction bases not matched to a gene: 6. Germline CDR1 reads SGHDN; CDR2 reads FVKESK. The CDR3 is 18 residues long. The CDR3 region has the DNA TGTGCCAGCAGCCAAGTCGGACTAGCGGGAGTGATCTACAATGAGCAGTTCTTC. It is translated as CASSQVGLAGVIYNEQFF.

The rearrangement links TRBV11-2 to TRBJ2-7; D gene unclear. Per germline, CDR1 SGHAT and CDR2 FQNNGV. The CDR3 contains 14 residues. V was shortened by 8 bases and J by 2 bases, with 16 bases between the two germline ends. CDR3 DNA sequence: TGTGCCAGCGGCGGTTCGAGGCCTCCCTACGAGCAGTACTTC. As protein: CASGGSRPPYEQYF.

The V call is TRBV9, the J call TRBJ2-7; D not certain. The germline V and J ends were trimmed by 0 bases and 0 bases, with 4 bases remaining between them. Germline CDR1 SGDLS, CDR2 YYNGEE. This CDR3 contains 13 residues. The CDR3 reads CASSVGSSYEQYF. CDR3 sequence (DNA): TGTGCCAGCAGCGTAGGGAGCTCCTACGAGCAGTACTTC.

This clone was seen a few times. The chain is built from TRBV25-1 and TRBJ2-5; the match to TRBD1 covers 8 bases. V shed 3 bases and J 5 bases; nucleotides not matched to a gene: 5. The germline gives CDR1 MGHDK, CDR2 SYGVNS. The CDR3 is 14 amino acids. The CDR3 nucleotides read TGTGCCAGCAGTGAGGACAGGGACTTCGAGACCCAGTACTTC. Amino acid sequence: CASSEDRDFETQYF. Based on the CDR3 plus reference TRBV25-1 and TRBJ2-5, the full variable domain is EADIYQTPRYLVIGTGKKITLECSQTMGHDKMYWYQQDPGMELHLIHYSYGVNSTEKGDLSSESTVSRIRTEHFPLTLESARPSHTSQYLCASSEDRDFETQYFGPGTRLLVL.

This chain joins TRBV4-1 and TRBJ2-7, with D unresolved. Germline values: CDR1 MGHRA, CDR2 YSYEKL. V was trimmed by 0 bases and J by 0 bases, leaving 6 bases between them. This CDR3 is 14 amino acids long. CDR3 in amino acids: CASSQDYGSYEQYF. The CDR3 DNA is TGCGCCAGCAGCCAAGACTACGGCTCCTACGAGCAGTACTTC.

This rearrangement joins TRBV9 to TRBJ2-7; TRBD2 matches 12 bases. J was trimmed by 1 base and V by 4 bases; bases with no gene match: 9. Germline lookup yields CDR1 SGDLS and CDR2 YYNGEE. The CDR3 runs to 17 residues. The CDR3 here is CASSPSSGGAYSYEQYF. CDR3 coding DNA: TGTGCCAGCAGCCCCTCTAGCGGGGGGGCCTATTCCTACGAGCAGTACTTC.

The CDR3, as DNA: TGTGCCAGCAGCCCCGTAGCGGGAGTGGGGTACGAGCAGTACTTC. Translation: CASSPVAGVGYEQYF. The chain uses TRBV14 and TRBJ2-7; TRBD2 agrees at 9 bases. Germline-derived CDR1 and CDR2 are SGHDN and FVKESK. The CDR3 extends over 15 amino acids. The V and J ends lost 4 bases and 4 bases, in that order; junction bases with no gene match: 8. The full variable domain, rest sourced from reference TRBV14 and TRBJ2-7, is EAGVTQFPSHSVIEKGQTVTLRCDPISGHDNLYWYRRVMGKEIKFLLHFVKESKQDESGMPNNRFLAERTGGTYSTLKVQPAELEDSGVYFCASSPVAGVGYEQYFGPGTRLTVT.

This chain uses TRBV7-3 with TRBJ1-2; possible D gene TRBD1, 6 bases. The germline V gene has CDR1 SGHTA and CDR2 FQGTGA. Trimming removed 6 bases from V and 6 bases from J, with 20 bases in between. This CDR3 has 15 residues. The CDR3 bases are TGTGCCAGCAGTCTTAAGGGGGTCAGGGGCGATGGCTACACCTTC. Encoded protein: CASSLKGVRGDGYTF. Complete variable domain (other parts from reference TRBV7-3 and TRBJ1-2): GAGVSQTPSNKVTEKGKYVELRCDPISGHTALYWYRQSLGQGPEFLIYFQGTGAADDSGLPNDRFFAVRPEGSVSTLKIQRTERGDSAVYLCASSLKGVRGDGYTFGSGTRLTVV.

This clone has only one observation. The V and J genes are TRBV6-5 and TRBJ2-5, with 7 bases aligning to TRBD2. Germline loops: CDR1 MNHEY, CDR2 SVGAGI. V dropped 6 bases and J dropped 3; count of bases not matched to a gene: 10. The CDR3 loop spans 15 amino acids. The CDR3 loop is CASSPSWGGKETQYF. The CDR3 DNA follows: TGTGCCAGCAGCCCATCCTGGGGGGGAAAAGAGACCCAGTACTTC.

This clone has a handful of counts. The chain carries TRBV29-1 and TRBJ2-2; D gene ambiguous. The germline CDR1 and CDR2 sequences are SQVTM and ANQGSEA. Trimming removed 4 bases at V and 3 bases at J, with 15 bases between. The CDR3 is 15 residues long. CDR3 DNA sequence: TGCAGCGTTGGGTGGGGAATAGGCGACACCGGGGAGCTGTTTTTT. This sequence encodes CSVGWGIGDTGELFF.

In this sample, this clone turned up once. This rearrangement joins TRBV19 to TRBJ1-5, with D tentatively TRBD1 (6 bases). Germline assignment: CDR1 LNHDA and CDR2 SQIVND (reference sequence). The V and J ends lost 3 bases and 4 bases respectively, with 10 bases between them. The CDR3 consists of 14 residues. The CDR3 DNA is TGTGCCAGTAGTATGACTAGGGGGAATCAGCCCCAGCATTTT. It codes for CASSMTRGNQPQHF.

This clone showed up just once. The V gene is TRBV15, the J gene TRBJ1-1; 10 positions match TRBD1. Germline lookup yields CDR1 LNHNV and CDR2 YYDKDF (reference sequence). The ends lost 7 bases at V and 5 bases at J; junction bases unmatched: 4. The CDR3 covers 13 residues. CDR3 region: CATTGQGWTEAFF. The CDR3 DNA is TGTGCCACCACGGGACAGGGGTGGACTGAAGCTTTCTTT.

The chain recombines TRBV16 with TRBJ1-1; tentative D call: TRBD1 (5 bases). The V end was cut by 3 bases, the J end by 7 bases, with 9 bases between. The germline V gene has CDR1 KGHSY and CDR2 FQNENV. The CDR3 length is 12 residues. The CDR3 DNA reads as TGTGCCAGCAGCCAGGGGCACCTTGAAGCTTTCTTT. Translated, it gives CASSQGHLEAFF.

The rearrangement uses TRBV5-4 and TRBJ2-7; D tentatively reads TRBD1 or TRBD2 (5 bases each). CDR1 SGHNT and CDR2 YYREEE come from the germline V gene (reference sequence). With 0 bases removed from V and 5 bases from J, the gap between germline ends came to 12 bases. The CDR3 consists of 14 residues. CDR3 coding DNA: TGTGCCAGCAGCTTGGTAGGGACCGTGGACGAGCAGTACTTC. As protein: CASSLVGTVDEQYF.

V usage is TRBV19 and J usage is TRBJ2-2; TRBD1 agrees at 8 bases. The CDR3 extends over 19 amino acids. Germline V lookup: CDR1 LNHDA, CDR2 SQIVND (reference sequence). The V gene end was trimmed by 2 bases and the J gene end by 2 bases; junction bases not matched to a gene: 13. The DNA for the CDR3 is TGTGCCAGTAGTATACGGGGGTTATTAGGACAGGGAAACACCGGGGAGCTGTTTTTT. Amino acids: CASSIRGLLGQGNTGELFF.

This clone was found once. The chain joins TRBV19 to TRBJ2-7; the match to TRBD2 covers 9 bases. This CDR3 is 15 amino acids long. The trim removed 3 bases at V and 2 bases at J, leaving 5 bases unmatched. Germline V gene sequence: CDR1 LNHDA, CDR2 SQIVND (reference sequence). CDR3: CASSIQAGGAYEQYF. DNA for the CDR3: TGTGCCAGTAGTATTCAAGCGGGGGGCGCCTACGAGCAGTACTTC.

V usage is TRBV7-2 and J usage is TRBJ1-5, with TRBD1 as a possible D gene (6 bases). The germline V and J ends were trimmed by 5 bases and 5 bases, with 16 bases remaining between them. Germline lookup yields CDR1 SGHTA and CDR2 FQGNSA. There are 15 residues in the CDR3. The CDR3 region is CASSPWTAGDQPQHF. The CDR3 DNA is TGTGCCAGCAGCCCCTGGACAGCGGGCGATCAGCCCCAGCATTTT.

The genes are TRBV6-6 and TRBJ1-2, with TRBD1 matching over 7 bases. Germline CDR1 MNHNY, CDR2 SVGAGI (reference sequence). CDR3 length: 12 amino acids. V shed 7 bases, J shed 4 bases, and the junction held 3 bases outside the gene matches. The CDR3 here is CASIDRAYGYTF. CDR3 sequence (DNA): TGTGCCAGCATAGACAGGGCCTATGGCTACACCTTC.

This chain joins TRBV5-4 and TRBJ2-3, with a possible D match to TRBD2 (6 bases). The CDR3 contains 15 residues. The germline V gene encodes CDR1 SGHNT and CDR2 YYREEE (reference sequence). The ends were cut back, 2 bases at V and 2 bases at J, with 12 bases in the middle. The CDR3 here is CASSLLGLHTDTQYF. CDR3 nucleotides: TGTGCCAGCAGCTTATTAGGACTACACACAGATACGCAGTATTTT.

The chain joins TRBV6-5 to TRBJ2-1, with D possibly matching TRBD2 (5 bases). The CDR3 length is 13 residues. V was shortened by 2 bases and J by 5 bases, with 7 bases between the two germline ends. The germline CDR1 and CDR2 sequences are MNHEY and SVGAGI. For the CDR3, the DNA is TGTGCCAGCAGTTACACTAGAAACAATGAGCAGTTCTTC. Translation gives CASSYTRNNEQFF.

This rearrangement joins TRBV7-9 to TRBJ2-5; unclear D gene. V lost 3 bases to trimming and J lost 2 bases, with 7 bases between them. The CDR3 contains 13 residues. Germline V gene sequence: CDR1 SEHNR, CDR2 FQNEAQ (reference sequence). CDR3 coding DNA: TGTGCCAGCAGCTTGGCTCTACAAGAGACCCAGTACTTC. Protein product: CASSLALQETQYF.

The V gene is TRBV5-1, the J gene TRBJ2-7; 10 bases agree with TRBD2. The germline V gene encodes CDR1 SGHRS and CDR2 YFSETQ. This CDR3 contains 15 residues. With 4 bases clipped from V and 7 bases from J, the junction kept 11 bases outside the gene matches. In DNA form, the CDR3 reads TGCGCCAGCAGCCCAGGAGCGGGAGGGGAAAGGGAGCAGTACTTC. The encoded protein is CASSPGAGGEREQYF. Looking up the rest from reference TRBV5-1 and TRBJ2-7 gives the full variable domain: KAGVTQTPRYLIKTRGQQVTLSCSPISGHRSVSWYQQTPGQGLQFLFEYFSETQRNKGNFPGRFSGRQFSNSRSEMNVSTLELGDSALYLCASSPGAGGEREQYFGPGTRLTVT.